This T cell receptor beta chain was obtained from a study of shared clonotypes between healthy human individuals. Findings of the study overall: Large sequencing depth failed to make sorted-subset sequencing complete, rarefaction showed. A few donors showed sharing of 4.5% to 6% of naive CD4 clonotypes.

Assay execution proceeded at the deep level. Sorted subsets were amplified in replicate PCRs using 200 ng DNA, tens of thousands of T cell genomes. Produced via immunoSEQ multiplex PCR; TCRdb's table is partial and in-frame only. The sample contains 1.5 million to 1.9 million clones, around 98% of which appear only once. Remarks on this clone: Its target is unknown.

V was clipped by 4 bases and J by 5 bases; unmatched bases: 11. Germline assignment: CDR1 SGDLS and CDR2 YYNGEE. CDR3 length: 15 amino acids. This rearrangement joins TRBV9 to TRBJ2-5; 7 bases are a match to TRBD1. Specimen: naive CD4+ T cells sorted from blood. Subset noted: CD45RA+ positively selected. The sequence came from a young man in good health. CDR3 DNA sequence: TGTGCCAGCAGCTCACGGACAGGACCGGGGGAGACCCAGTACTTC. Its protein is CASSSRTGPGETQYF.